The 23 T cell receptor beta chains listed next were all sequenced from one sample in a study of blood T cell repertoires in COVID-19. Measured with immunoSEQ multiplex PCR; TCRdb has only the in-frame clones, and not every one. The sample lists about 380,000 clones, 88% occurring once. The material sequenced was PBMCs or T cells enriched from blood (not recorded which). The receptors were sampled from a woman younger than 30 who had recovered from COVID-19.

The DNA of the CDR3 is TGTGCCAGCAGCTCATGGGTAGGGGAACAGCCCCAGCATTTT. Its protein product is CASSSWVGEQPQHF. The chain uses TRBV7-2 and TRBJ1-5, with D perhaps matching TRBD1 (5 bases). Looked up from germline, CDR1 is SGHTA and CDR2 is FQGNSA. Deletions cut 4 bases from V and 7 bases from J, with 14 bases between. The CDR3 covers 14 residues.

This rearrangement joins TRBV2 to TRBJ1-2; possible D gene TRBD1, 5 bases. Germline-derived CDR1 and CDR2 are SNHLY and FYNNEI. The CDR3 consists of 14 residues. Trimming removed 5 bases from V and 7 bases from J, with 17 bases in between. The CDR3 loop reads CASSLQGTATGYTF. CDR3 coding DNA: TGTGCCAGCAGTCTCCAGGGCACGGCTACTGGCTACACCTTC.

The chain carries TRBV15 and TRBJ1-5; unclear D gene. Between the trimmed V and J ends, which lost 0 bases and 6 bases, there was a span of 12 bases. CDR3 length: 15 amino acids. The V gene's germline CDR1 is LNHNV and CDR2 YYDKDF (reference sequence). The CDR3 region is CATSRDLGGGQPQHF. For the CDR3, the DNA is TGTGCCACCAGCAGAGATCTAGGAGGAGGTCAGCCCCAGCATTTT.

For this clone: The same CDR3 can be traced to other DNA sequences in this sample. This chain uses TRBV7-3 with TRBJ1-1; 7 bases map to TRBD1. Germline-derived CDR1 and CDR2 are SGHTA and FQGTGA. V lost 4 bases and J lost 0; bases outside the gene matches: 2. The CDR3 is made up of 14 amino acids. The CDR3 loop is CASSSGQLNTEAFF. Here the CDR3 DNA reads TGTGCCAGCAGCTCGGGACAGCTGAACACTGAAGCTTTCTTT. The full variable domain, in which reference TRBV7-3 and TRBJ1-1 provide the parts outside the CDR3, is GAGVSQTPSNKVTEKGKYVELRCDPISGHTALYWYRQSLGQGPEFLIYFQGTGAADDSGLPNDRFFAVRPEGSVSTLKIQRTERGDSAVYLCASSSGQLNTEAFFGQGTRLTVV.

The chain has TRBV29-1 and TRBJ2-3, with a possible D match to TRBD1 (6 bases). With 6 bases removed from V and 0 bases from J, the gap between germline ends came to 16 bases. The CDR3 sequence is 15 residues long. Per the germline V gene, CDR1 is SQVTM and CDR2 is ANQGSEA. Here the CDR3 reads CSVATGSGSTDTQYF. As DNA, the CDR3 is TGCAGCGTCGCAACAGGGTCGGGGAGCACAGATACGCAGTATTTT.

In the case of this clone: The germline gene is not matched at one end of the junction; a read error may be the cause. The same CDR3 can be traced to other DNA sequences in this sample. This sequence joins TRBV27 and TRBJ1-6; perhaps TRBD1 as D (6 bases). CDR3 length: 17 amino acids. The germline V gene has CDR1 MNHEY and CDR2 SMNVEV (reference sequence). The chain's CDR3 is CASSLSRQGILSSPLHF. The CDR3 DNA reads TGTGCCAGCAGTTTATCGCGGCAGGGGATCTTGTCTTCACCTCTCCACTTT.

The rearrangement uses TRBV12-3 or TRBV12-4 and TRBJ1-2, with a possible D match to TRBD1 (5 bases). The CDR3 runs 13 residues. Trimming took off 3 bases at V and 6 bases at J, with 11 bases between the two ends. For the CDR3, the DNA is TGTGCCAGCAGTTTTGGGTCAGGGAATGGCTACACCTTC. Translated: CASSFGSGNGYTF.

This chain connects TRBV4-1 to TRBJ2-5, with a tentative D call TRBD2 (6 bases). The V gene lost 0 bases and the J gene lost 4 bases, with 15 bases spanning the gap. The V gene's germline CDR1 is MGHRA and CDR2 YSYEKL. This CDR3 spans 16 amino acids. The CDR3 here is CASSQDRKVGGETQYF. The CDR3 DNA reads TGCGCCAGCAGCCAAGATCGAAAGGTCGGGGGAGAGACCCAGTACTTC.

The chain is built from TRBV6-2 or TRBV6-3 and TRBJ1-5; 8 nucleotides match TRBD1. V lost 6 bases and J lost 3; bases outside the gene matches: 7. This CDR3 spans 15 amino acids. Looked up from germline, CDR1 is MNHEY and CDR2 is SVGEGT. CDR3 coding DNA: TGTGCCAGCAGCCACTGGACAGGGTCCAATCAGCCCCAGCATTTT. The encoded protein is CASSHWTGSNQPQHF.

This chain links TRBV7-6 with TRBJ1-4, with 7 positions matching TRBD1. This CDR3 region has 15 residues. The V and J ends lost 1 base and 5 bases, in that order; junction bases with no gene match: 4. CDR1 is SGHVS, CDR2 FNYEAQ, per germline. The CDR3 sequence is CASSLEAGGNEKLFF. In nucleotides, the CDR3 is TGTGCCAGCAGCTTAGAAGCAGGGGGAAATGAAAAACTGTTTTTT.

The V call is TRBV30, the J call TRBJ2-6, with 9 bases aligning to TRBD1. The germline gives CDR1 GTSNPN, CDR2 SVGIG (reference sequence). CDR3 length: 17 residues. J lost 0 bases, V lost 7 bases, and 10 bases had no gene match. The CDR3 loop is CAYQPGQGFSGANVLTF. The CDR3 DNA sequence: TGTGCCTACCAACCGGGACAGGGCTTCTCTGGGGCCAACGTCCTGACTTTC.

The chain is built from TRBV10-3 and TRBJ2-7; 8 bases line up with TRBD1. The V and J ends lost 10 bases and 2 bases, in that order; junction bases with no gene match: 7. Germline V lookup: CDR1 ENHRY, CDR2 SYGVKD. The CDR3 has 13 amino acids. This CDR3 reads CATRQGPTYEQYF. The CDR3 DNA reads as TGTGCCACGAGACAGGGGCCTACCTACGAGCAGTACTTC.

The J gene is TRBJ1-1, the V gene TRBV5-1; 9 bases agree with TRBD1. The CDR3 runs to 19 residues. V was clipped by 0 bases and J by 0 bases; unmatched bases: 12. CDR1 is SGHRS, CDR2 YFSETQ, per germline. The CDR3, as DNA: TGCGCCAGCAGCTTGGGTCTCGGGACAGGGCTATCATTGAACACTGAAGCTTTCTTT. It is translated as CASSLGLGTGLSLNTEAFF.

The CDR3 bases are TGTGCCAGCAGCCAACCCATAGGGGGGGGATCCACCGGGGAGCTGTTTTTT. Protein: CASSQPIGGGSTGELFF. The V and J genes are TRBV3-1 (or the pseudogene TRBV3-2) and TRBJ2-2; tentative D call: TRBD2 (7 bases). The germline V gene has CDR1 LGHDT and CDR2 YNNKEL (reference sequence). V was clipped by 2 bases and J by 4 bases, with 17 bases between them. CDR3 length equals 17 residues.

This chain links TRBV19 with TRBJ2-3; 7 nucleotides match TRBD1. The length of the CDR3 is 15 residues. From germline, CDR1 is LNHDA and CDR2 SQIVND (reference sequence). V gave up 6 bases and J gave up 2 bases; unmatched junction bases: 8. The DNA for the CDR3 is TGTGCCAGTAGCTCGACGGGACAGTCCACAGATACGCAGTATTTT. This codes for CASSSTGQSTDTQYF.

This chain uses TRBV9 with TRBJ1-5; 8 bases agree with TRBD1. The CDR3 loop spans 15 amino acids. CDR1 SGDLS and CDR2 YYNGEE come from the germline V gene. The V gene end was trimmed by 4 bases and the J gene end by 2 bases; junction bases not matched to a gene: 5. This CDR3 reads CASSPTGGGNQPQHF. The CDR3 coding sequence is TGTGCCAGCAGCCCTACAGGGGGAGGCAATCAGCCCCAGCATTTT.

CDR3 region: CASSLSAGGNEQYF. The CDR3 bases are TGCGCCAGCAGCCTTTCAGCGGGGGGGAACGAGCAGTACTTC. The genes are TRBV4-3 and TRBJ2-7, with 10 bases identical to TRBD2. V was clipped by 4 bases and J by 5 bases; unmatched bases: 5. This CDR3 has 14 residues. Per the germline V gene, CDR1 is LGHNA and CDR2 is YSLEER.

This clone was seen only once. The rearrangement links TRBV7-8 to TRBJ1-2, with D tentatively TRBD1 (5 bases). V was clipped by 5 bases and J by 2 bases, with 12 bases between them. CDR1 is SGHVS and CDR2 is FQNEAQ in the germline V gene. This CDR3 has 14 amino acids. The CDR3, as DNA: TGTGCCAGCAGCCCCCGACAGTTCAACTATGGCTACACCTTC. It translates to CASSPRQFNYGYTF.

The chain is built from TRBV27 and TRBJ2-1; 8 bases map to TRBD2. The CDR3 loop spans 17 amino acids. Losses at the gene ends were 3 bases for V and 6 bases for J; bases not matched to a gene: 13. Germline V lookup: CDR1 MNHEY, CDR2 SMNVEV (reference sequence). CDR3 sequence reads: CASSFGGRGGHGNEQFF. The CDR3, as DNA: TGTGCCAGCAGTTTTGGAGGACGGGGGGGCCATGGCAATGAGCAGTTCTTC.

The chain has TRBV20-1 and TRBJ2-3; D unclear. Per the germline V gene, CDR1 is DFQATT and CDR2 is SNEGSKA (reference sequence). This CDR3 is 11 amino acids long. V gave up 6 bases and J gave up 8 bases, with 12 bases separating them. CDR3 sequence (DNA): TGCAGTGCCCGGAGTTTGAGTACGCAGTATTTT. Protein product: CSARSLSTQYF.

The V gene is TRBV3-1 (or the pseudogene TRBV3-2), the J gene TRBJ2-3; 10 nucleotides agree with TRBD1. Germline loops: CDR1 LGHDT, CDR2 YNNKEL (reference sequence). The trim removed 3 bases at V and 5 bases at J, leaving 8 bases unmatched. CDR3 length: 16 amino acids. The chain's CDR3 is CASSQRDRGVIDTQYF. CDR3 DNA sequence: TGTGCCAGCAGCCAGCGGGACAGGGGTGTGATAGATACGCAGTATTTT.

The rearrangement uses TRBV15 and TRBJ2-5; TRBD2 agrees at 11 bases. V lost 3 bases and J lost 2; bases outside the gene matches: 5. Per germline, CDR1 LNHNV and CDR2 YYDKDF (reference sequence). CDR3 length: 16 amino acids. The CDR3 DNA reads TGTGCCACCAGCAGCGGGACTAGCGGAACACAAGAGACCCAGTACTTC. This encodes CATSSGTSGTQETQYF.

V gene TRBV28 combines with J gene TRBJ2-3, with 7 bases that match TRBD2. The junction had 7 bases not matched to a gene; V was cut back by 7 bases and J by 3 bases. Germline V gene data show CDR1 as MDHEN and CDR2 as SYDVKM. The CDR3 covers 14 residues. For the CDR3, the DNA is TGTGCCAGCACCGTCGGGAGGACGACAGATACGCAGTATTTT. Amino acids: CASTVGRTTDTQYF.